The rows below give T cell receptor beta chains drawn from one sample of a study of blood T cell repertoires in COVID-19. The table came from immunoSEQ multiplex PCR; TCRdb's copy has only in-frame clones and leaves some out. The sample holds 170,000 or so clones; roughly 86% are singletons and the top ten take around 2.7%. Sequenced: peripheral blood. The receptors were gathered from a man in his forties or fifties with active or convalescent COVID-19. CDR3s leave out the opening cysteine and the closing phenylalanine or tryptophan.

TRBV7-2	ASSFRQGNQPQH
TRBV15	ATSPRTSQETQY
TRBV29-1	SVTGTANTGELF
TRBV6-5	ASRDRGGYGYT
TRBV7-6	ASSPGAGGTEAF
TRBV6-6	ASGPGQGNTGELF
TRBV11-1	ASSLGLARGDTQY
TRBV19	ASSTRQGRVETQY
TRBV9	ASSAPGDRGNEQF
TRBV5-4	ASSQAGGFSSYNEQF
TRBV10-2	ASSSTSGGNNEQF
TRBV15	ATSSRGSGNTIY
TRBV30	ACAPRGYYGYT
TRBV6-4	ASSDGGGSPLH
TRBV28	ASKQGRAPQH
TRBV18	ASSPGGQPQH
TRBV9	ASIGQAPGQPQH
TRBV12-3/TRBV12-4	ASGQRNTEAF
TRBV28	ASSLGEGGGAF
TRBV30	AWSVSDTQY
TRBV28	ASMPRGGGNYGYT
TRBV12-3/TRBV12-4	ASSLARNYGYT
TRBV6-5	ASSYSADSGNTIY
TRBV2	ASLGQPDTQY
TRBV7-6	ASSPGGTGVGNTIY